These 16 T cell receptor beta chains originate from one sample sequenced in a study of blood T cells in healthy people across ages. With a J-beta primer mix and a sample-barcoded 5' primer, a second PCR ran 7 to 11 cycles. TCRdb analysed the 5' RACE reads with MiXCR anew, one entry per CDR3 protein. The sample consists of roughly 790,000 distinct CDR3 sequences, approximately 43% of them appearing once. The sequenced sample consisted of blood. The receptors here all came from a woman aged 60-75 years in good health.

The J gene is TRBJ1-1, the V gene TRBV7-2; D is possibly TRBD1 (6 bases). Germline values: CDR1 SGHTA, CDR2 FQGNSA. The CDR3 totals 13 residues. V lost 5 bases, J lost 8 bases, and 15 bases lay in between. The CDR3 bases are TGTGCCAGCAGCCAGACAGGTTTAGAGGAAGCTTTCTTT. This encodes CASSQTGLEEAFF.

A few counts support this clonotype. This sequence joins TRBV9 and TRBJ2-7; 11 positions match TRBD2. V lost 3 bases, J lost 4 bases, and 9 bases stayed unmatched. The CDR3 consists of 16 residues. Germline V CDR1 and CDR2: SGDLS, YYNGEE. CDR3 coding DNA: TGTGCCAGCAGCGCCCCCACTAGCGGGAGTATTTACGAGCAGTACTTC. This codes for CASSAPTSGSIYEQYF.

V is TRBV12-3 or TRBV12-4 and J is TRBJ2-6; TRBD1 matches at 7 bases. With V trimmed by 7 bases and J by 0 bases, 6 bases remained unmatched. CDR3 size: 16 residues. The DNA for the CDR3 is TGTGCCAGCAAGCTGACAGGGCTCTCTGGGGCCAACGTCCTGACTTTC. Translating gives CASKLTGLSGANVLTF.

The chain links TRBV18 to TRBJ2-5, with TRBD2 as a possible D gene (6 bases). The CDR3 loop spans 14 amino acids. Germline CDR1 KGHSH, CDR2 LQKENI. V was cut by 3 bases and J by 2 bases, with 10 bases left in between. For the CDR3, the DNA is TGTGCCAGCTCACCCACTAGCAGTCAAGAGACCCAGTACTTC. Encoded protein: CASSPTSSQETQYF.

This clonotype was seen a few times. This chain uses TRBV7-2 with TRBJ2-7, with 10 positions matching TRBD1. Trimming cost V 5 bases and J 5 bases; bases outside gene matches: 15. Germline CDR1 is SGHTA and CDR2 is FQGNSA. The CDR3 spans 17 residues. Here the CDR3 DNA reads TGTGCCAGCAGCGTCGCCGGACCGGGACAGGGGATCCACGAGCAGTACTTC. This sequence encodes CASSVAGPGQGIHEQYF.

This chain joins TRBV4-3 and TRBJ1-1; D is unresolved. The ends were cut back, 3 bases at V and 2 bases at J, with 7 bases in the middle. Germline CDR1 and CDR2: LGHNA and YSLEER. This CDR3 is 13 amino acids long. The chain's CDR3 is CASSHGDNTEAFF. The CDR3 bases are TGCGCCAGCAGCCACGGGGATAACACTGAAGCTTTCTTT.

CDR3 protein: CASSTSGGSDTQYF. The CDR3 nucleotides are TGTGCCAGCAGCACAAGCGGGGGCTCAGATACGCAGTATTTT. The V gene is TRBV6-4, the J gene TRBJ2-3; TRBD2 matches 8 bases. Germline V gene sequence: CDR1 MRHNA, CDR2 SNTAGT. The CDR3 is 14 amino acids. The V gene end was trimmed by 6 bases and the J gene end by 4 bases; junction bases not matched to a gene: 6.

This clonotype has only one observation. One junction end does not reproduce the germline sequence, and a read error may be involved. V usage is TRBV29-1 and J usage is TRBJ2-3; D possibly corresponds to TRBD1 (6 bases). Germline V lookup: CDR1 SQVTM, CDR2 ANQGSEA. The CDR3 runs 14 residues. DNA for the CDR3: TGCAGCGTCGCGGTACAGGGAACCACAGAGACGCAGTATTTT. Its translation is CSVAVQGTTETQYF.

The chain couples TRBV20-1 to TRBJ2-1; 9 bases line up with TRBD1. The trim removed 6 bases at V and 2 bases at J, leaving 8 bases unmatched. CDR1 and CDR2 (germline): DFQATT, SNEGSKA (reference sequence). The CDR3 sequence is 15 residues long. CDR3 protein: CSALEGDRAYNEQFF. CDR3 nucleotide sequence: TGCAGTGCACTAGAGGGGGACAGGGCCTACAATGAGCAGTTCTTC.

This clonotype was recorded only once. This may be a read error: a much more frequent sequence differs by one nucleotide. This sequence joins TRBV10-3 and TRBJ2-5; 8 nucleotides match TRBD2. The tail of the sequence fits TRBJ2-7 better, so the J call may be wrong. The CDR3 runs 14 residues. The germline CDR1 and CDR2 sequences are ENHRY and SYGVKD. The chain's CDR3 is CASSESAGGYEQYF. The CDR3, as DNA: TGTGCCAGCAGTGAGTCTGCGGGAGGTTACGAGCAGTACTTC.

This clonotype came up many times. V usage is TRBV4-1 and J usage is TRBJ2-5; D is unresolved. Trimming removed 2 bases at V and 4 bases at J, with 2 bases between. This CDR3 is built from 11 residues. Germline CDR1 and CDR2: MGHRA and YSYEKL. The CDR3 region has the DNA TGCGCCAGCAGCCAATCAGAGACCCAGTACTTC. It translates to CASSQSETQYF.

CDR3 DNA: TGTGCCAGCAGCTTAGGAATTAGGCAGGGGGCGAACGAGCAGTACTTC. Translation gives CASSLGIRQGANEQYF. J is TRBJ2-7 and V is TRBV7-2; 8 bases agree with TRBD1. CDR1 and CDR2 (germline): SGHTA, FQGNSA. The CDR3 consists of 16 residues. J lost 5 bases, V lost 1 base, and 10 bases had no gene match.

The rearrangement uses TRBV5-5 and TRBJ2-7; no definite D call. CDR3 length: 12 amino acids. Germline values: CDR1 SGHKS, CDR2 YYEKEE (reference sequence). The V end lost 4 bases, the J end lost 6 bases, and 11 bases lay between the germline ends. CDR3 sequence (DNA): TGTGCCAGCAGCACCGCACTGAGCGAGCAGTACTTC. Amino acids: CASSTALSEQYF.

Written as DNA, the CDR3 is TGTGCCAGCAGCCAACTGGGGCAGCGGGGGCTGGGGGATACGCAGTATTTT. It codes for CASSQLGQRGLGDTQYF. The rearrangement joins TRBV4-2 to TRBJ2-3; 8 nucleotides line up with TRBD2. Germline-derived CDR1 and CDR2 are LGHNA and YNFKEQ. The trim removed 2 bases at V and 6 bases at J, leaving 13 bases unmatched. The CDR3 totals 17 residues.

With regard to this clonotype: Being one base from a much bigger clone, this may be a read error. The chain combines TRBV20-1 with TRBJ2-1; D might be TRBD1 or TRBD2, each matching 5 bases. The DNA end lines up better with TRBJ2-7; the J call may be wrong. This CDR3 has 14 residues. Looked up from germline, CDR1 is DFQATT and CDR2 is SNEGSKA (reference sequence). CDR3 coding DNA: TGCAGCGCTAGCATAGCTAGCCGGGGCAATGAGCAGTACTTC. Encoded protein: CSASIASRGNEQYF.

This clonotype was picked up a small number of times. CDR3 in DNA: TGTGCCAGCAGTCAGACAGGGTTGGAGACCCAGTACTTC. Its translation is CASSQTGLETQYF. This chain links TRBV6-2 or TRBV6-3 with TRBJ2-5; TRBD1 matches 7 bases. The V segment lost 5 bases and the J segment 5 bases; nucleotides outside the gene matches: 5. This CDR3 has 13 amino acids. The germline V gene has CDR1 MNHEY and CDR2 SVGEGT.